The entry that follows covers one TCR beta chain sequence. V was pared by 4 bases and J by 9 bases, with 6 bases of the junction left unmatched. CDR3 size: 13 residues. Germline V CDR1 and CDR2: SGHRS, YFSETQ. This sample was taken from a study of T-cell reconstitution after alpha-beta-depleted transplantation in children. Unique molecular identifiers were used in preparing the TCRbeta library. Each CDR3 protein gets one entry after TCRdb re-called the PCR reads with MiXCR. The sample includes 500,000 to 600,000 distinct CDR3 sequences, around 20% of them seen just once. The TCR originated in a human donor who donated a stem cell graft to a child with acute lymphoblastic leukemia. This chain joins TRBV5-1 and TRBJ2-1; 8 nucleotides agree with TRBD1. The sample here was PBMCs from the stem cell graft donor, taken from the stem cell graft. The CDR3 reads CASSPGQGIEQFF. The CDR3 nucleotides read TGCGCCAGCAGCCCAGGACAGGGAATTGAGCAGTTCTTC.